The 21 T cell receptor beta chains below come from one sample, sequenced in a study of metastatic and nonmetastatic thyroid tumors. TCRdb redid the clone calls on the PCR reads using MiXCR. The data contain more than 15,000 clones, 26% of them singletons. The entire patient cohort was treatment-naive prior to thyroid surgery. Sequencing was done on a sample of tumor tissue. The receptors originated from a female donor with papillary thyroid cancer or a benign thyroid nodule (not recorded which). Some clones in this sample may be carry-over from other donors' samples.

The chain couples TRBV5-6 to TRBJ2-7; D not resolved. This CDR3 contains 16 residues. V lost 0 bases to trimming and J lost 3 bases, with 16 bases between them. The germline CDR1 and CDR2 sequences are SGHDT and YYEEEE. The CDR3 sequence is CASSLAEGSRRYEQYF. Written as DNA, the CDR3 is TGTGCCAGCAGCTTGGCCGAAGGTTCTCGGCGCTACGAGCAGTACTTC.

This clone was seen many times. The rearrangement joins TRBV5-5 to TRBJ1-1; D is uncertain. Germline CDR1 SGHKS, CDR2 YYEKEE (reference sequence). The CDR3 is made up of 11 amino acids. With 0 bases removed from V and 11 bases from J, the gap between germline ends came to 8 bases. The DNA for the CDR3 is TGTGCCAGCAGCTTGGTGGAGAGGGCTTTCTTT. Its translation: CASSLVERAFF. Looking up the rest from reference TRBV5-5 and TRBJ1-1 gives the full variable domain: DAGVTQSPTHLIKTRGQQVTLRCSPISGHKSVSWYQQVLGQGPQFIFQYYEKEERGRGNFPDRFSARQFPNYSSELNVNALLLGDSALYLCASSLVERAFFGQGTRLTVV.

Turning to this clone: A much larger clone lies a single base off, so this may be a read error. J is TRBJ2-5 and V is TRBV6-1, with D tentatively TRBD1 (6 bases). This CDR3 spans 14 amino acids. Per the germline V gene, CDR1 is MNHNS and CDR2 is SASEGT. The CDR3 region has the DNA TGTGCCAGCAAAATACAGGGATGTCAAGAGACCCAGTGCTTC. Amino acids: CASKIQGCQETQCF.

This clone was detected many times. The chain links TRBV24-1 to TRBJ2-3, with 7 positions matching TRBD1. Germline V lookup: CDR1 KGHDR, CDR2 SFDVKD. J was trimmed by 4 bases and V by 3 bases; bases with no gene match: 12. This CDR3 has 17 residues. The DNA for the CDR3 is TGTGCCACCAGTGATCAGAGACAGGGTCTGTTTTCAGATACGCAGTATTTT. Protein sequence: CATSDQRQGLFSDTQYF.

The chain recombines TRBV11-2 with TRBJ2-1, with 7 positions matching TRBD2. The CDR3 totals 16 residues. CDR1 SGHAT and CDR2 FQNNGV come from the germline V gene. J lost 4 bases, V lost 3 bases, and 9 bases had no gene match. In DNA form, the CDR3 reads TGTGCCAGCAGCTTGGATGTCCGGGGAGGGTACAATGAGCAGTTCTTC. Its translation: CASSLDVRGGYNEQFF.

This clone is classed as medium-sized. The J gene is TRBJ2-7, the V gene TRBV20-1, with D possibly matching TRBD1 (6 bases). The CDR3 loop spans 14 amino acids. Germline CDR1 reads DFQATT; CDR2 reads SNEGSKA (reference sequence). V was shortened by 6 bases and J by 1 base, with 16 bases between the two germline ends. DNA for the CDR3: TGCAGTGCCGAGAGGACAGCCCAATCCTACGAGCAGTACTTC. Residues: CSAERTAQSYEQYF.

This clone was seen at least ten times. The rearrangement links TRBV20-1 to TRBJ1-3, with no clear D. Germline lookup yields CDR1 DFQATT and CDR2 SNEGSKA (reference sequence). The germline V and J ends were trimmed by 4 bases and 3 bases, with 7 bases remaining between them. The CDR3 is 12 residues long. For the CDR3, the DNA is TGCAGTGCTAAAGGGAATGGAAACACCATATATTTT. Translating gives CSAKGNGNTIYF.

The V call is TRBV4-1, the J call TRBJ1-4; D is uncertain. Germline CDR1 and CDR2: MGHRA and YSYEKL. Trimming removed 4 bases from V and 8 bases from J, with 11 bases in between. The CDR3 runs 13 residues. The CDR3 loop reads CASSPLIGEKLFF. CDR3 DNA: TGCGCCAGCAGCCCCTTGATAGGGGAAAAACTGTTTTTT.

The sample holds many counts of this clone. The rearrangement joins TRBV19 to TRBJ1-2; D is unclear. The CDR3 has 12 amino acids. Germline assignment: CDR1 LNHDA and CDR2 SQIVND (reference sequence). Trimming shortened V by 6 bases and J by 2 bases, and 7 bases separated the two germline ends. For the CDR3, the DNA is TGTGCCAGTAGACACAAAAACTATGGCTACACCTTC. This codes for CASRHKNYGYTF.

By frequency in the sample, this clone is medium-sized. The chain uses TRBV28 and TRBJ2-7, with D uncertain. The germline gives CDR1 MDHEN, CDR2 SYDVKM. This CDR3 comprises 13 residues. Trimming shortened V by 3 bases and J by 1 base, and 7 bases separated the two germline ends. The DNA of the CDR3 is TGTGCCAGCAGTTTTGGCAGTTCCTACGAGCAGTACTTC. Amino acid sequence: CASSFGSSYEQYF. The full variable domain, completed using reference TRBV28 and TRBJ2-7, is DVKVTQSSRYLVKRTGEKVFLECVQDMDHENMFWYRQDPGLGLRLIYFSYDVKMKEKGDIPEGYSVSREKKERFSLILESASTNQTSMYLCASSFGSSYEQYFGPGTRLTVT.

This clone was found a few times. A much larger clone differs from this one at a single base, so this may be a read error. The chain uses TRBV20-1 and TRBJ2-3; no reliable D call. Germline CDR1 reads DFQATT; CDR2 reads SNEGSKA (reference sequence). V dropped 6 bases and J dropped 6 bases, with 10 bases sitting between them. The CDR3 is made up of 11 amino acids. This chain's CDR3 is CSASTKDTQYF. The CDR3 region has the DNA TGCAGTGCGAGTACGAAGGATACGCAGTATTTT.

CDR3 in DNA: TGTGCCAGCAGCCAGGGACTAGCGGGAGGCAATGAGCAGTTCTTC. Amino acid sequence: CASSQGLAGGNEQFF. This chain joins TRBV7-2 and TRBJ2-1; 15 positions agree with TRBD2. V lost 5 bases to trimming and J lost 6 bases; unmatched junction nucleotides: 2. The germline CDR1 and CDR2 sequences are SGHTA and FQGNSA. The CDR3 loop spans 15 amino acids. The whole variable domain, remainder taken from reference TRBV7-2 and TRBJ2-1, is GAGVSQSPSNKVTEKGKDVELRCDPISGHTALYWYRQSLGQGLEFLIYFQGNSAPDKSGLPSDRFSAERTGGSVSTLTIQRTQQEDSAVYLCASSQGLAGGNEQFFGPGTRLTVL.

Only a few counts were recorded for this clone. V usage is TRBV6-1 and J usage is TRBJ2-1, with a possible D match to TRBD2 (6 bases). The CDR3 extends over 15 amino acids. In germline, CDR1 is MNHNS, CDR2 SASEGT. V was clipped by 0 bases and J by 8 bases, with 14 bases between them. The CDR3 here is CASSEAEAGHDEQFF. The CDR3 DNA reads as TGTGCCAGCAGTGAAGCAGAAGCGGGTCACGATGAGCAGTTCTTC.

This clone appeared many times. The chain joins TRBV19 to TRBJ2-3; D may be TRBD2 (6 bases). The ends were cut back, 3 bases at V and 6 bases at J, with 10 bases in the middle. CDR1 is LNHDA, CDR2 SQIVND, per germline (reference sequence). The CDR3 covers 13 residues. The CDR3 reads CASSMSGADTQYF. CDR3 bases: TGTGCCAGTAGTATGTCGGGAGCTGATACGCAGTATTTT. Full variable domain (rest looked up from reference TRBV19 and TRBJ2-3): DGGITQSPKYLFRKEGQNVTLSCEQNLNHDAMYWYRQDPGQGLRLIYYSQIVNDFQKGDIAEGYSVSREKKESFPLTVTSAQKNPTAFYLCASSMSGADTQYFGPGTRLTVL.

The chain joins TRBV27 to TRBJ1-5; D possibly corresponds to TRBD1 (6 bases). With 6 bases removed from V and 3 bases from J, the gap between germline ends came to 12 bases. In germline, CDR1 is MNHEY, CDR2 SMNVEV (reference sequence). This CDR3 region has 14 residues. In nucleotides, the CDR3 is TGTGCCAGCAGAAAACAGGGAGCCAATCAGCCCCAGCATTTT. It codes for CASRKQGANQPQHF.

This clone was observed many times. The gene calls are TRBV29-1 and TRBJ1-2, with a weak D call TRBD1 (5 bases). The V and J ends lost 4 bases and 6 bases respectively, with 9 bases between them. Germline CDR1 is SQVTM and CDR2 is ANQGSEA. The CDR3 sequence is 11 residues long. CDR3 in amino acids: CSVGRVNGYTF. The CDR3 DNA reads as TGCAGCGTTGGCAGGGTTAATGGCTACACCTTC.

This chain connects TRBV5-1 to TRBJ2-7, with 10 bases identical to TRBD2. The CDR3 consists of 15 residues. V trimming: 0 bases; J trimming: 8 bases; junction bases outside the gene matches: 8. CDR1 and CDR2 from the germline V gene are SGHRS and YFSETQ. The CDR3 nucleotides read TGCGCCAGCAGCTTGGTAATAGCGGGGGGATACCAGCAGTACTTC. This codes for CASSLVIAGGYQQYF.

This sequence joins TRBV6-5 and TRBJ1-2, with D maybe TRBD1 (6 bases). Trimming pared 4 bases from V and 7 bases from J, leaving 10 bases between. The CDR3 consists of 12 residues. The germline V gene has CDR1 MNHEY and CDR2 SVGAGI. CDR3 sequence reads: CASSSNRVGYTF. The CDR3 coding sequence is TGTGCCAGCAGTTCTAACAGGGTTGGCTACACCTTC.

The chain joins TRBV18 to TRBJ1-2, with a weak D call TRBD1 (6 bases). The germline V gene encodes CDR1 KGHSH and CDR2 LQKENI. V was shortened by 2 bases and J by 5 bases, with 12 bases between the two germline ends. The CDR3 consists of 14 residues. CDR3 protein: CASSPAGGSYGYTF. CDR3 sequence (DNA): TGTGCCAGCTCACCAGCCGGGGGCTCATATGGCTACACCTTC.

Ten or more counts support this clone. The chain is built from TRBV2 and TRBJ2-2, with D perhaps TRBD1 or TRBD2 (5 bases each). Germline loops: CDR1 SNHLY, CDR2 FYNNEI. Trimming took off 4 bases at V and 7 bases at J, with 10 bases between the two ends. CDR3 length: 13 amino acids. The CDR3 here is CASSVGGFGELFF. The CDR3 region has the DNA TGTGCCAGCAGTGTTGGGGGTTTCGGGGAGCTGTTTTTT. Using reference TRBV2 and TRBJ2-2 for the parts outside the CDR3, the full variable domain is EPEVTQTPSHQVTQMGQEVILRCVPISNHLYFYWYRQILGQKVEFLVSFYNNEISEKSEIFDDQFSVERPDGSNFTLKIRSTKLEDSAMYFCASSVGGFGELFFGEGSRLTVL.

As regards this clone: A read error may produce the germline difference seen at one junction end. This chain links TRBV6-2 or TRBV6-3 with TRBJ2-1, with TRBD2 identical over 11 bases. This CDR3 comprises 17 residues. Germline assignment: CDR1 MNHEY and CDR2 SVGEGT. The CDR3 here is CASSSPRTSGGYNDQFF. The CDR3 nucleotides read TGTGCCAGCAGTTCCCCACGTACTAGCGGGGGCTACAATGATCAGTTCTTC.